This T cell receptor beta chain was sequenced for a study of glioma-infiltrating T cells (dated by TCRdb to 2015 to 2016). Background for the entire study: Glioma tissue, non-neoplastic brain tissue and matched peripheral blood mononuclear cells were used as sources from which TCR alpha- and beta-chain repertoires were sequenced. The paired cohort comprised three low-grade glioma patients, several primary glioblastoma patients and three non-glioma patients contributing non-neoplastic brain tissue. To measure how far tissue and blood T-cell populations diverged, each tissue-infiltrating repertoire was compared against the peripheral blood repertoire of the same patient. General study outcomes and caveats: Group comparisons rested on small numbers: three non-neoplastic, three low-grade glioma and several glioblastoma patients. Tissue and blood shared very few CDR3 sequences, a result attributed to high CDR3 diversity and limited sampling. VJ-independent divergence between tissue and blood was found to be below expectation in non-neoplastic patients but above expectation in all gliomas, particularly low-grade gliomas.

Measured from the cysteine to the phenylalanine, the CDR3 is 18 residues long. The CDR3 DNA has 54 bases and is translated from base 1. Here V drops 4 bases and J drops 3 bases, and the junction holds 13 bases not matched to any gene. TCR alpha and beta CDR3 regions were amplified with the iRepertoire nested amplicon-rescue multiplex PCR (arm-PCR) platform from RNA. The input for one-step reverse transcription and amplification was roughly 90-450 ng of tissue mRNA or PBMC total RNA. Following bead purification, Illumina adapters were added by a secondary multiplex PCR, and libraries between 200 and 400 bp were gel-purified. Libraries carried internal 6-nucleotide barcodes used for demultiplexing. Sequencing of libraries was performed on an Illumina MiSeq with 2x220 or 2x250 nucleotide paired-end reads. In the original analysis: Paired reads were merged using FLASH 1.2.11 and aligned with BWA-MEM to the GRCh37 human genome, and TRA and TRB reads were then extracted. V and J assignment used an IMGT-derived reference of cassette sequences and CDR3 motifs that included pseudogenes. Reads were translated in three frames, and productive CDR3s were defined as those with a C...FGXG motif and no stop codons. Clonotypes were defined as unique combinations of V-J cassette pair and CDR3 amino acid sequence. Reads were filtered by Hamming distance, with the threshold set by the sequence error rate of each sample in mapped regions. TCRdb took the public reads, trimmed them with fastp at Q25, ran MiXCR for clone calling and kept in-frame beta chains. When rows share a CDR3 protein, they turn into one entry using the most common DNA and genes. These V and J calls derive from TCRdb rather than the authors' analysis. Present in this sample are about 22,000 distinct CDR3 sequences, around 24% of which were seen just once. The ten largest clones take up approximately 14% of the sample.

About this clonotype itself: The specificity of this receptor is unknown. Base qualities are not provided; no much larger clone lies one nucleotide away.

The rearrangement combines TRBV12-3 or TRBV12-4 with TRBJ2-2; the junction holds 8 bases that match TRBD1. Sequenced input: glioma tissue, nonneoplastic brain tissue, or PBMCs (not recorded which). The sequence came from a human donor with low-grade glioma or glioblastoma, undergoing nonglioma brain surgery, or in good health (not recorded which). The DNA is as follows: TGTGCCAGCAGTTCCCCCCGGGAACAGGGGGGATACACCGGGGAGCTGTTTTTT. This gives the protein CASSSPREQGGYTGELFF.